The rows below give T cell receptor beta chains drawn from one sample of a study of T cells after yellow fever vaccination. TCRdb re-analysed the 5' RACE reads in MiXCR, keeping a single row per CDR3 protein. The sample has a few hundred thousand distinct CDR3 sequences; approximately 8% are singletons. Material: PBMCs, obtained approximately 40 days after the first yellow fever vaccination. The receptor source for this set is a man aged 18 to 29 who received the YFV17D yellow fever vaccine. The CDR3 runs from the conserved cysteine through the conserved F or W. D genes are given only for firm matches. The listing skips clone size in some rows; elsewhere it reads once, few, many or a size class.

size	D	J	V	CDR3	DNA
NA	TRBD2	TRBJ2-7	TRBV9	CASFRGDVDEQYF	TGTGCCAGCTTTCGGGGGGACGTCGACGAGCAGTACTTC
few	TRBD1	TRBJ2-2	TRBV10-3	CAIRGTGGTGELFF	TGTGCCATCAGGGGGACAGGGGGTACCGGGGAGCTGTTTTTT
NA	NA	TRBJ2-1	TRBV14	CASSRAQRRSYNEQFF	TGTGCCAGCAGCCGCGCCCAGAGAAGATCATACAATGAGCAGTTCTTC
many	NA	TRBJ2-5	TRBV20-1	CSATGTIETQYF	TGCAGTGCTACCGGGACAATAGAGACCCAGTACTTC
many	NA	TRBJ2-3	TRBV5-1	CASSPRQGPDTQYF	TGCGCCAGCAGCCCTCGGCAGGGCCCAGATACGCAGTATTTT
few	NA	TRBJ2-6	TRBV11-2	CASSLVMPGSGANVLTF	TGTGCCAGCAGCTTAGTAATGCCTGGCTCTGGGGCCAACGTCCTGACTTTC
few	TRBD1	TRBJ2-7	TRBV4-1	CASSPEPGQGVYEQYF	TGCGCCAGCAGCCCCGAGCCGGGACAGGGTGTTTACGAGCAGTACTTC
NA	NA	TRBJ2-5	TRBV6-5	CASSYLTGIWETQYF	TGTGCCAGCAGTTATCTTACAGGGATATGGGAGACCCAGTACTTC
NA	NA	TRBJ2-3	TRBV12-3/TRBV12-4	CASSQGRTFAPDTQYF	TGTGCCAGCAGCCAAGGGAGGACTTTCGCCCCGGATACGCAGTATTTT
NA	TRBD1	TRBJ1-1	TRBV7-2	CASFNRAGRDRTTEAFF	TGTGCCAGCTTCAATCGGGCAGGCCGGGACAGAACGACTGAAGCTTTCTTT